These 13 T cell receptor beta chains were all obtained from the same sample, sequenced in a study of blood T cell repertoires in COVID-19. Here immunoSEQ multiplex PCR was the method, and the copy in TCRdb shows in-frame clones only, minus some. In the table there are approximately 220,000 clones, about nine tenths of which are singletons. Sequencing was performed on peripheral blood. These receptor sequences come from a man in his forties or fifties with acute or convalescent COVID-19.

The chain uses TRBV5-1 and TRBJ1-2; 7 bases match TRBD1. Trimming removed 4 bases from V and 8 bases from J; junction bases left unmatched: 11. The germline V gene encodes CDR1 SGHRS and CDR2 YFSETQ. This CDR3 region has 14 residues. CDR3 residues: CASSMGTAPWGYTF. The CDR3 DNA reads TGCGCCAGCAGCATGGGGACAGCCCCTTGGGGCTACACCTTC.

V and J are TRBV7-2 and TRBJ1-2, with D unresolved. Trimming removed 6 bases from V and 2 bases from J, with 13 bases in between. Looked up from germline, CDR1 is SGHTA and CDR2 is FQGNSA. This CDR3 has 14 amino acids. The DNA of the CDR3 is TGTGCCAGCAGTTCTAGCCAAGGGAACTATGGCTACACCTTC. Protein sequence: CASSSSQGNYGYTF.

The genes are TRBV18 and TRBJ2-2; 8 bases are a match to TRBD1. CDR3 length: 14 residues. V shed 8 bases, J shed 8 bases, and the junction held 10 bases outside the gene matches. The V gene's germline CDR1 is KGHSH and CDR2 LQKENI. CDR3 nucleotide sequence: TGTGCCAGCATGGACAGGGCCCTAGGAGGGGAGCTGTTTTTT. The encoded protein is CASMDRALGGELFF.

This chain connects TRBV11-2 to TRBJ1-1, with D uncertain. V lost 0 bases to trimming and J lost 5 bases, with 7 bases between them. CDR1 and CDR2 from the germline V gene are SGHAT and FQNNGV. This CDR3 comprises 13 residues. For the CDR3, the DNA is TGTGCCAGCAGCTTAGAGGAGGCGACTGAAGCTTTCTTT. It is translated as CASSLEEATEAFF.

V is TRBV30 and J is TRBJ1-1; maybe TRBD1 (5 bases). Germline CDR1 reads GTSNPN; CDR2 reads SVGIG (reference sequence). The V end was cut by 2 bases, the J end by 5 bases, with 15 bases between. The CDR3 loop spans 14 amino acids. The DNA for the CDR3 is TGTGCCTGGAGTCCCGCCGGGGGGAGGACTGAAGCTTTCTTT. Translated, it gives CAWSPAGGRTEAFF.

The chain is built from TRBV4-2 and TRBJ1-5; unclear D gene. Germline V gives CDR1 LGHNA, CDR2 YNFKEQ. With 1 base removed from V and 0 bases from J, the gap between germline ends came to 10 bases. The length of the CDR3 is 16 residues. The CDR3 reads CASSQGPEYSNQPQHF. DNA of the CDR3: TGTGCCAGCAGCCAAGGGCCAGAATATAGCAATCAGCCCCAGCATTTT.

V gene TRBV5-5 combines with J gene TRBJ1-1; TRBD1 agrees at 8 bases. J gave up 0 bases and V 4 bases, and 5 bases lay outside the gene matches. Germline V CDR1 and CDR2: SGHKS, YYEKEE (reference sequence). The length of the CDR3 is 15 residues. The CDR3 DNA is TGTGCCAGCAGCGACCAGGGGGCATTGAACACTGAAGCTTTCTTT. Residues: CASSDQGALNTEAFF.

This chain connects TRBV7-6 to TRBJ2-2; D is possibly TRBD1 (6 bases). Deletions cut 1 base from V and 6 bases from J, with 12 bases between. Germline V gene lookup returns CDR1 SGHVS and CDR2 FNYEAQ. This CDR3 contains 15 residues. In DNA, the CDR3 is TGTGCCAGCAGCTTAGTTCCCACAGGGTCCGGGGAGCTGTTTTTT. Residues: CASSLVPTGSGELFF.

The chain carries TRBV7-2 and TRBJ2-7, with D perhaps TRBD1 (5 bases). Germline CDR1 and CDR2: SGHTA and FQGNSA. V lost 2 bases and J lost 6, with 11 bases in between. This CDR3 contains 13 residues. DNA of the CDR3: TGTGCCAGCAGCTTAACGACAGTCGCCGAGCAGTACTTC. This gives the protein CASSLTTVAEQYF.

Here the CDR3 reads CASSRTGAGELFF. DNA for the CDR3: TGTGCCAGCAGTAGGACAGGTGCTGGGGAGCTGTTTTTT. The chain is built from TRBV12-3 or TRBV12-4 and TRBJ2-2; TRBD1 agrees at 7 bases. V lost 5 bases, J lost 8 bases, and 5 bases stayed unmatched. The CDR3 contains 13 residues.

CDR3 region: CASSLAQGAREAEAFF. The CDR3 nucleotides read TGCGCCAGCAGCTTGGCACAGGGGGCGCGAGAGGCTGAAGCTTTCTTT. The chain couples TRBV5-1 to TRBJ1-1, with 9 bases aligning to TRBD1. CDR1 SGHRS and CDR2 YFSETQ come from the germline V gene. V shed 0 bases and J 6 bases; nucleotides not matched to a gene: 9. The CDR3 spans 16 residues.

V gene TRBV28 combines with J gene TRBJ2-1; 12 nucleotides align to TRBD2. This CDR3 region has 15 residues. V was clipped by 10 bases and J by 4 bases; unmatched bases: 8. Germline CDR1 and CDR2: MDHEN and SYDVKM. CDR3 coding DNA: TGTGCCACCGGACTAGCGGGGAGGCTTTACAATGAGCAGTTCTTC. Encoded protein: CATGLAGRLYNEQFF. The full variable domain, completed using reference TRBV28 and TRBJ2-1, is DVKVTQSSRYLVKRTGEKVFLECVQDMDHENMFWYRQDPGLGLRLIYFSYDVKMKEKGDIPEGYSVSREKKERFSLILESASTNQTSMYLCATGLAGRLYNEQFFGPGTRLTVL.

The rearrangement uses TRBV5-1 and TRBJ1-1, with a possible D match to TRBD1 (5 bases). The CDR3 loop spans 16 amino acids. V was shortened by 0 bases and J by 4 bases, with 16 bases between the two germline ends. Germline CDR1 is SGHRS and CDR2 is YFSETQ. DNA for the CDR3: TGCGCCAGCAGCTTGGTGTCAGGCCCCGGGGGCACTGAAGCTTTCTTT. This translates into CASSLVSGPGGTEAFF.